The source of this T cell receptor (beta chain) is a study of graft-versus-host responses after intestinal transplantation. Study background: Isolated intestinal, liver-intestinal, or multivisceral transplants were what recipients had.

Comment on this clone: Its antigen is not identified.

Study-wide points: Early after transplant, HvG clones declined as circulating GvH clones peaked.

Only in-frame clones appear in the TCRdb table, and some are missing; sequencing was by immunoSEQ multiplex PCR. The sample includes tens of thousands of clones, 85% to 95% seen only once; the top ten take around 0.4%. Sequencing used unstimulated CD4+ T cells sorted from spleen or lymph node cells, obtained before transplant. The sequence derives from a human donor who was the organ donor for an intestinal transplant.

CDR3 sequence: CASSGTGTRSSYEQYF. DNA for the CDR3: TGTGCCAGCAGTGGGACCGGGACACGGAGCTCCTACGAGCAGTACTTC. The chain is built from TRBV25-1 and TRBJ2-7; TRBD1 might be the D (6 bases). The V gene's germline CDR1 is MGHDK and CDR2 SYGVNS. With 4 bases removed from V and 0 bases from J, the gap between germline ends came to 16 bases. The CDR3 is made up of 16 amino acids.